This entry lists 30 T cell receptor beta chains sequenced from one sample in a study of radiation and T cells in renal cell carcinoma. TCRdb keeps only in-frame clones here, not all; method: immunoSEQ multiplex PCR. Altogether more than 100,000 clones are present, 88% being singletons, with the ten largest covering around 6%. Described time point: blood 2 weeks post-SBRT. The treatment: 15 Gy SBRT to primary tumor, nephrectomy 4 weeks later. Specimen: blood, collected from a patient whose treatment included radiotherapy and nephrectomy. All receptors derive from a woman in her 70s with renal cell carcinoma.

This rearrangement joins TRBV19 to TRBJ2-3; TRBD1 agrees at 11 bases. Germline V gene data show CDR1 as LNHDA and CDR2 as SQIVND (reference sequence). The length of the CDR3 is 18 residues. After removal of 6 bases from V and 0 bases from J, the junction contained 11 bases not matched to a gene. In DNA, the CDR3 is TGTGCCAGTAGCTCCGGACAGGGGGCACTCGGTAGCACAGATACGCAGTATTTT. Translation: CASSSGQGALGSTDTQYF. Supplemented by reference TRBV19 and TRBJ2-3, the full variable domain reads DGGITQSPKYLFRKEGQNVTLSCEQNLNHDAMYWYRQDPGQGLRLIYYSQIVNDFQKGDIAEGYSVSREKKESFPLTVTSAQKNPTAFYLCASSSGQGALGSTDTQYFGPGTRLTVL.

The chain has TRBV6-4 and TRBJ1-6, with D uncertain. From germline, CDR1 is MRHNA and CDR2 SNTAGT. This CDR3 is 15 amino acids long. Trimming removed 0 bases at V and 7 bases at J, with 10 bases between. CDR3 nucleotide sequence: TGTGCCAGCAGTGACTCGAACGGCAGAAATTCACCCCTCCACTTT. Translated: CASSDSNGRNSPLHF.

The chain recombines TRBV10-3 with TRBJ2-3; no reliable D call. Trimming pared 11 bases from V and 0 bases from J, leaving 12 bases between. Germline-derived CDR1 and CDR2 are ENHRY and SYGVKD. CDR3 length: 13 residues. DNA for the CDR3: TGTGCCGCGAGGATGGTAAGCACAGATACGCAGTATTTT. Translating gives CAARMVSTDTQYF.

This clone was picked up one time. J is TRBJ2-2 and V is TRBV7-3, with 8 nucleotides matching TRBD2. CDR3 size: 15 residues. After removal of 5 bases from V and 6 bases from J, the junction contained 8 bases not matched to a gene. Per germline, CDR1 SGHTA and CDR2 FQGTGA. The CDR3 DNA sequence: TGTGCCAGCAGCACCGTAGCGGGGCCCCCCGGGGAGCTGTTTTTT. Protein: CASSTVAGPPGELFF. The full variable domain, in which reference TRBV7-3 and TRBJ2-2 provide the parts outside the CDR3, is GAGVSQTPSNKVTEKGKYVELRCDPISGHTALYWYRQSLGQGPEFLIYFQGTGAADDSGLPNDRFFAVRPEGSVSTLKIQRTERGDSAVYLCASSTVAGPPGELFFGEGSRLTVL.

This clone was found a few times. The chain employs TRBV30 and TRBJ1-2; D gene unclear. The CDR3 is made up of 13 amino acids. The ends were cut back, 3 bases at V and 0 bases at J, with 8 bases in the middle. Germline values: CDR1 GTSNPN, CDR2 SVGIG (reference sequence). CDR3 region: CAWRRETNYGYTF. In DNA, the CDR3 is TGTGCCTGGAGGCGGGAAACTAACTATGGCTACACCTTC.

The V call is TRBV19, the J call TRBJ1-2; perhaps TRBD1 as D (6 bases). V was shortened by 1 base and J by 4 bases, with 10 bases between the two germline ends. This CDR3 is built from 14 residues. Per germline, CDR1 LNHDA and CDR2 SQIVND (reference sequence). CDR3 sequence: CASSIGDKSYGYTF. The CDR3, as DNA: TGTGCCAGTAGTATAGGGGACAAAAGCTATGGCTACACCTTC. Full variable domain (remainder filled in from reference TRBV19 and TRBJ1-2): DGGITQSPKYLFRKEGQNVTLSCEQNLNHDAMYWYRQDPGQGLRLIYYSQIVNDFQKGDIAEGYSVSREKKESFPLTVTSAQKNPTAFYLCASSIGDKSYGYTFGSGTRLTVV.

CDR3 loop: CASTLMVPSMNTEAFF. The CDR3 DNA is TGTGCCAGCACCCTAATGGTACCCTCAATGAACACTGAAGCTTTCTTT. The V and J genes are TRBV21-1 and TRBJ1-1. TRBV21-1 is described as a pseudogene. There are 16 residues in the CDR3.

The chain combines TRBV7-9 with TRBJ1-4, with 7 bases aligning to TRBD1. The ends lost 2 bases at V and 2 bases at J; junction bases unmatched: 2. Germline lookup yields CDR1 SEHNR and CDR2 FQNEAQ (reference sequence). This CDR3 has 15 residues. CDR3 coding DNA: TGTGCCAGCAGCTTACCCAGGGGGACTAATGAAAAACTGTTTTTT. Amino acid sequence: CASSLPRGTNEKLFF.

V is TRBV2 and J is TRBJ1-1; D might be TRBD1 (6 bases). CDR1 is SNHLY, CDR2 FYNNEI, per germline. CDR3 length: 14 amino acids. Trimming took off 2 bases at V and 6 bases at J, with 13 bases between the two ends. CDR3 amino acids: CASSETGQPSEAFF. The CDR3 DNA reads as TGTGCCAGCAGTGAAACAGGACAGCCCTCTGAAGCTTTCTTT.

J is TRBJ2-7 and V is TRBV18; no definite D call. This CDR3 is built from 13 residues. From germline, CDR1 is KGHSH and CDR2 LQKENI. V was pared by 6 bases and J by 1 base, with 10 bases between. Here the CDR3 DNA reads TGTGCCAGCTCCGTGCAGGTATCCTACGAGCAGTACTTC. This translates into CASSVQVSYEQYF.

The J gene is TRBJ1-2, the V gene TRBV19; no firm D call. Between the trimmed V and J ends, which lost 11 bases and 0 bases, there was a span of 22 bases. CDR1 and CDR2 from the germline V gene are LNHDA and SQIVND (reference sequence). CDR3 size: 16 residues. The CDR3 region is CASVSGRQEANYGYTF. In DNA, the CDR3 is TGTGCCTCAGTCTCTGGCAGGCAAGAAGCTAACTATGGCTACACCTTC. The whole variable domain, filled in from reference TRBV19 and TRBJ1-2, reads DGGITQSPKYLFRKEGQNVTLSCEQNLNHDAMYWYRQDPGQGLRLIYYSQIVNDFQKGDIAEGYSVSREKKESFPLTVTSAQKNPTAFYLCASVSGRQEANYGYTFGSGTRLTVV.

The CDR3 spells CASSLNRYNEQFF. The CDR3 DNA is TGTGCCAGCAGTTTAAACAGATACAATGAGCAGTTCTTC. The chain combines TRBV27 with TRBJ2-1, with D uncertain. The CDR3 sequence is 13 residues long. Germline V gives CDR1 MNHEY, CDR2 SMNVEV (reference sequence). V lost 2 bases and J lost 4, with 6 bases in between.

J is TRBJ2-3 and V is TRBV11-2; 14 nucleotides line up with TRBD2. The CDR3 sequence is 18 residues long. Germline V gene lookup returns CDR1 SGHAT and CDR2 FQNNGV. V was pared by 1 base and J by 3 bases, with 6 bases of the junction left unmatched. The CDR3, as DNA: TGTGCCAGCAGCTTAGGACTAGCGGGGGGGCGTCGAACAGATACGCAGTATTTT. Amino acid sequence: CASSLGLAGGRRTDTQYF.

V and J are TRBV5-4 and TRBJ2-1, with 8 nucleotides matching TRBD2. Germline V gene sequence: CDR1 SGHNT, CDR2 YYREEE (reference sequence). The CDR3 covers 16 residues. Trimming took 1 base from V and 10 from J; bases not matched to a gene: 13. The CDR3 bases are TGTGCCAGCAGCTTGTCCACTAGCGGCCGCGGAGGAGAGCAGTTCTTC. Translating it yields CASSLSTSGRGGEQFF.

CDR3 DNA sequence: TGTGCCAGCGAGCCTGGACAGGGGGTCTACGAGCAGTACTTC. It codes for CASEPGQGVYEQYF. The J gene is TRBJ2-7, the V gene TRBV6-1; 10 positions agree with TRBD1. Germline V CDR1 and CDR2: MNHNS, SASEGT. There are 14 residues in the CDR3. Unmatched junction bases numbered 7, after V lost 8 bases and J lost 3 bases.

The chain recombines TRBV28 with TRBJ2-7; TRBD1 aligns across 7 bases. The ends lost 6 bases at V and 0 bases at J; junction bases unmatched: 5. The CDR3 covers 14 residues. Germline V lookup: CDR1 MDHEN, CDR2 SYDVKM. CDR3 loop: CASRPTGSSYEQYF. CDR3 bases: TGTGCCAGCAGGCCGACAGGGAGCTCCTACGAGCAGTACTTC.

This rearrangement joins TRBV28 to TRBJ1-2; a weak D match, TRBD1 (6 bases). Per germline, CDR1 MDHEN and CDR2 SYDVKM. The CDR3 sequence is 15 residues long. Trimming took 5 bases from V and 0 from J, leaving 13 bases between them. The CDR3, as DNA: TGTGCCAGCAGTGACGTGGACAGAGCTAACTATGGCTACACCTTC. Protein product: CASSDVDRANYGYTF.

The chain recombines TRBV7-2 with TRBJ2-2, with 10 bases fitting TRBD1. CDR1 SGHTA and CDR2 FQGNSA come from the germline V gene. This CDR3 has 14 amino acids. V lost 3 bases, J lost 6 bases, and 1 base stayed unmatched. The CDR3 DNA follows: TGTGCCAGCAGCTTTGGACAGGGGGCCGGGGAGCTGTTTTTT. Residues: CASSFGQGAGELFF.

The chain uses TRBV28 and TRBJ1-4, with D maybe TRBD1 (6 bases). CDR3 size: 14 residues. Germline V gene sequence: CDR1 MDHEN, CDR2 SYDVKM. V shed 8 bases and J shed 8 bases, with 18 bases lying between them. The CDR3 spells CASGKIGGDEKLFF. DNA for the CDR3: TGTGCCAGCGGAAAGATTGGGGGCGACGAAAAACTGTTTTTT.

The V call is TRBV7-2, the J call TRBJ2-3; D is possibly TRBD1 or TRBD2 (5 bases each). Germline assignment: CDR1 SGHTA and CDR2 FQGNSA. V lost 5 bases, J lost 2 bases, and 14 bases lay in between. This CDR3 contains 15 residues. The CDR3 protein is CASSGGRFYTDTQYF. The CDR3 DNA sequence: TGTGCCAGCAGCGGGGGACGGTTTTACACAGATACGCAGTATTTT.

The rearrangement joins TRBV30 to TRBJ1-5; D unresolved. From germline, CDR1 is GTSNPN and CDR2 SVGIG (reference sequence). The V and J ends lost 0 bases and 3 bases respectively, with 6 bases between them. The CDR3 is 13 amino acids. The CDR3 loop reads CAWSVANNQPQHF. The CDR3 nucleotides read TGTGCCTGGAGTGTGGCCAACAATCAGCCCCAGCATTTT. The entire variable domain, with the rest obtained from reference TRBV30 and TRBJ1-5, is as follows: SQTIHQWPATLVQPVGSPLSLECTVEGTSNPNLYWYRQAAGRGLQLLFYSVGIGQISSEVPQNLSASRPQDRQFILSSKKLLLSDSGFYLCAWSVANNQPQHFGDGTRLSIL.

The gene calls are TRBV15 and TRBJ2-7, with 7 bases identical to TRBD1. The CDR3 extends over 15 amino acids. The germline V gene has CDR1 LNHNV and CDR2 YYDKDF (reference sequence). After removal of 0 bases from V and 4 bases from J, the junction contained 6 bases not matched to a gene. The CDR3 sequence: CATSREVGGVYEQYF. The CDR3 DNA reads TGTGCCACCAGCAGAGAGGTAGGGGGCGTTTACGAGCAGTACTTC.

The chain has TRBV7-8 and TRBJ1-2, with D tentatively TRBD1 (6 bases). Trimming stripped 0 bases from V and 6 bases from J, with 14 bases between. In germline, CDR1 is SGHVS, CDR2 FQNEAQ. There are 15 residues in the CDR3. CDR3 nucleotides: TGTGCCAGCAGCTTAGCGACAGGAGGTCAGCATGGCTACACCTTC. It yields the protein CASSLATGGQHGYTF.

V and J are TRBV7-2 and TRBJ2-7, with 10 bases identical to TRBD2. From germline, CDR1 is SGHTA and CDR2 FQGNSA. The length of the CDR3 is 16 residues. Trimming at V came to 2 bases and at J to 0 bases, leaving 4 bases not matched to a gene. CDR3 protein: CASSLNLAGASYEQYF. Here the CDR3 DNA reads TGTGCCAGCAGCTTAAACCTAGCGGGGGCCTCCTACGAGCAGTACTTC.

This chain links TRBV28 with TRBJ2-7; the D is unclear. V lost 5 bases to trimming and J lost 3 bases, with 8 bases between them. Germline CDR1 MDHEN, CDR2 SYDVKM. The CDR3 has 12 residues. The CDR3 is CASSRKVYEQYF. In nucleotides, the CDR3 is TGTGCCAGCAGTCGCAAGGTCTACGAGCAGTACTTC. Supplemented by reference TRBV28 and TRBJ2-7, the full variable domain reads DVKVTQSSRYLVKRTGEKVFLECVQDMDHENMFWYRQDPGLGLRLIYFSYDVKMKEKGDIPEGYSVSREKKERFSLILESASTNQTSMYLCASSRKVYEQYFGPGTRLTVT.

This clone showed up just a few times. The chain links TRBV10-3 to TRBJ2-1; D remains ambiguous. Trimming pared 0 bases from V and 13 bases from J, leaving 7 bases between. CDR1 is ENHRY, CDR2 SYGVKD, per germline. This CDR3 is built from 11 residues. CDR3 loop: CAISESELQFF. CDR3 coding DNA: TGTGCCATCAGTGAGTCGGAACTCCAGTTCTTC.

The chain links TRBV5-1 to TRBJ2-3; 13 nucleotides match TRBD2. V was clipped by 4 bases and J by 2 bases; unmatched bases: 7. From germline, CDR1 is SGHRS and CDR2 YFSETQ. This CDR3 is built from 17 residues. DNA of the CDR3: TGCGCCAGCAGCCCGGGACTAGCGGGGTCGCCCACAGATACGCAGTATTTT. This gives the protein CASSPGLAGSPTDTQYF. Combining the CDR3 with reference TRBV5-1 and TRBJ2-3 gives the whole variable domain KAGVTQTPRYLIKTRGQQVTLSCSPISGHRSVSWYQQTPGQGLQFLFEYFSETQRNKGNFPGRFSGRQFSNSRSEMNVSTLELGDSALYLCASSPGLAGSPTDTQYFGPGTRLTVL.

The rearrangement uses TRBV7-2 and TRBJ2-7; possible D gene TRBD2, 7 bases. Trimming pared 7 bases from V and 3 bases from J, leaving 16 bases between. CDR3 length: 14 residues. Germline V lookup: CDR1 SGHTA, CDR2 FQGNSA. The CDR3 sequence: CASTLGGRVYEQYF. CDR3 sequence (DNA): TGTGCCAGCACCCTCGGGGGGCGCGTCTACGAGCAGTACTTC.

The V gene is TRBV4-1, the J gene TRBJ1-2; D is undetermined. This CDR3 region has 14 residues. Trimming took off 0 bases at V and 4 bases at J, with 9 bases between the two ends. Germline CDR1 MGHRA, CDR2 YSYEKL. The CDR3 DNA follows: TGCGCCAGCAGCCAAGATCGCGGGGTCTATGGCTACACCTTC. It specifies CASSQDRGVYGYTF.

The chain employs TRBV19 and TRBJ1-1; perhaps TRBD1 as D (6 bases). V was cut by 3 bases and J by 2 bases, with 13 bases left in between. The CDR3 is made up of 15 amino acids. Germline CDR1 LNHDA, CDR2 SQIVND (reference sequence). The CDR3 sequence is CASSMYEGGNTEAFF. CDR3 bases: TGTGCCAGTAGTATGTATGAGGGGGGTAACACTGAAGCTTTCTTT.